Each of the 32 T cell receptor beta chains below was sequenced from the same sample in a study of T cell changes during pregnancy in multiple sclerosis. Sequencing was performed with immunoSEQ multiplex PCR; in TCRdb, only in-frame clones are kept and a portion is missing. The sample holds around 100,000 clones, roughly nine tenths seen once. The sample here was peripheral blood, taken after pregnancy. These receptors were obtained from a female donor with multiple sclerosis, enrolled in a pregnancy study.

This chain links TRBV10-1 with TRBJ2-3, with 9 bases aligning to TRBD2. Germline V lookup: CDR1 WNHNN, CDR2 SYGVQD (reference sequence). This CDR3 is built from 14 residues. J was trimmed by 5 bases and V by 6 bases; bases with no gene match: 6. The CDR3 DNA reads as TGCGCCAGCAGCGGGCGGGAGGGCCAAGATACGCAGTATTTT. This codes for CASSGREGQDTQYF.

This sequence joins TRBV2 and TRBJ1-1; unclear D gene. Germline V CDR1 and CDR2: SNHLY, FYNNEI. The germline V and J ends were trimmed by 9 bases and 0 bases, with 20 bases remaining between them. This CDR3 has 16 amino acids. CDR3 protein: CASPRGGTLMNTEAFF. The CDR3 nucleotides are TGTGCCAGTCCTCGGGGAGGTACCCTCATGAACACTGAAGCTTTCTTT.

This chain connects TRBV19 to TRBJ1-2, with 7 bases identical to TRBD1. Germline V lookup: CDR1 LNHDA, CDR2 SQIVND (reference sequence). CDR3 length equals 15 residues. V lost 5 bases to trimming and J lost 6 bases; unmatched junction nucleotides: 12. This CDR3 is CASSPHPDREHGYTF. In DNA form, the CDR3 reads TGTGCCAGTAGTCCCCACCCAGACAGGGAACATGGCTACACCTTC.

J is TRBJ2-1 and V is TRBV18, with 7 positions matching TRBD2. The CDR3 runs to 15 residues. Looked up from germline, CDR1 is KGHSH and CDR2 is LQKENI. Germline trimming cut 1 base from V and 5 bases from J; bases unmatched to any gene: 5. The CDR3 loop reads CASSPLPSGNNEQFF. The CDR3 region has the DNA TGTGCCAGCTCACCACTACCTAGCGGTAACAATGAGCAGTTCTTC.

This CDR3 reads CASSLQGSEQFF. CDR3 bases: TGTGCCAGCAGCTTACAGGGGTCGGAGCAGTTCTTC. The chain carries TRBV7-3 and TRBJ2-1, with a tentative D call TRBD1 (6 bases). Germline V gene data show CDR1 as SGHTA and CDR2 as FQGTGA. Trimming pared 2 bases from V and 10 bases from J, leaving 9 bases between. The CDR3 has 12 amino acids.

The rearrangement uses TRBV6-5 and TRBJ1-2; TRBD1 might be the D (5 bases). Trimming stripped 2 bases from V and 4 bases from J, with 11 bases between. This CDR3 has 14 amino acids. The germline gives CDR1 MNHEY, CDR2 SVGAGI. The CDR3 is CASSYDSNGYGYTF. The CDR3 DNA is TGTGCCAGCAGTTACGACAGTAACGGCTATGGCTACACCTTC.

The chain is built from TRBV28 and TRBJ2-6; the match to TRBD1 covers 8 bases. The germline gives CDR1 MDHEN, CDR2 SYDVKM. The J segment lost 3 bases and the V segment lost 6 bases, leaving 4 bases of the junction unmatched. This CDR3 comprises 15 residues. The CDR3 DNA is TGTGCCAGCAGACGACAGGGGAGTGGGGCCAACGTCCTGACTTTC. Translation: CASRRQGSGANVLTF.

This chain connects TRBV7-6 to TRBJ1-6; 7 bases map to TRBD1. Trimming at V came to 5 bases and at J to 10 bases, leaving 11 bases not matched to a gene. The germline gives CDR1 SGHVS, CDR2 FNYEAQ. The CDR3 runs to 15 residues. In DNA, the CDR3 is TGTGCCAGCAGCCCCCGTGAGGGGGCCGGGTCACCCCTCCACTTT. It specifies CASSPREGAGSPLHF.

This chain links TRBV27 with TRBJ1-5, with TRBD1 matching over 9 bases. CDR1 is MNHEY and CDR2 is SMNVEV in the germline V gene (reference sequence). The CDR3 is 15 amino acids. Unmatched junction bases numbered 5, after V lost 5 bases and J lost 3 bases. CDR3 sequence (DNA): TGTGCCAGCAGTCATGACAGGGGGTACAATCAGCCCCAGCATTTT. Its translation is CASSHDRGYNQPQHF.

This chain links TRBV6-5 with TRBJ2-5, with D possibly being TRBD2 (5 bases). The V gene lost 6 bases and the J gene lost 4 bases, with 12 bases spanning the gap. CDR1 MNHEY and CDR2 SVGAGI come from the germline V gene. This CDR3 comprises 13 residues. In DNA form, the CDR3 reads TGTGCCAGCAGGGACTCGGTGGTAGAGACCCAGTACTTC. Translating it yields CASRDSVVETQYF.

This sequence joins TRBV9 and TRBJ1-2, with TRBD1 as a possible D gene (6 bases). Germline loops: CDR1 SGDLS, CDR2 YYNGEE. This CDR3 is built from 14 residues. Trimming left V 0 bases short and J 3 bases short, with 9 bases between. CDR3 in DNA: TGTGCCAGCAGCGTAGATCAGGGGTACTATGGCTACACCTTC. Translated, it gives CASSVDQGYYGYTF.

This rearrangement joins TRBV7-2 to TRBJ2-5; TRBD1 is a possible D gene (6 bases). The CDR3 is 14 residues long. The germline gives CDR1 SGHTA, CDR2 FQGNSA. Trimming pared 6 bases from V and 3 bases from J, leaving 14 bases between. The chain's CDR3 is CASRVHRDKETQYF. CDR3 DNA: TGTGCCAGCAGGGTTCACCGGGACAAAGAGACCCAGTACTTC.

The chain couples TRBV6-5 to TRBJ2-1, with TRBD2 matching 9 bases. CDR1 is MNHEY and CDR2 is SVGAGI in the germline V gene. The CDR3 runs to 15 residues. J gave up 0 bases and V 5 bases, and 2 bases lay outside the gene matches. CDR3 sequence reads: CASSRGGGSYNEQFF. The CDR3 bases are TGTGCCAGCAGTCGCGGGGGGGGCTCCTACAATGAGCAGTTCTTC.

The chain employs TRBV2 and TRBJ2-3, with TRBD2 matching 8 bases. CDR1 is SNHLY, CDR2 FYNNEI, per germline. The CDR3 runs to 14 residues. The J segment lost 5 bases and the V segment lost 4 bases, leaving 5 bases of the junction unmatched. CDR3 in DNA: TGTGCCAGCAGTGGAGGTAGCGGGGTAGATACGCAGTATTTT. It codes for CASSGGSGVDTQYF. The full variable domain, with the rest looked up from reference TRBV2 and TRBJ2-3, is EPEVTQTPSHQVTQMGQEVILRCVPISNHLYFYWYRQILGQKVEFLVSFYNNEISEKSEIFDDQFSVERPDGSNFTLKIRSTKLEDSAMYFCASSGGSGVDTQYFGPGTRLTVL.

The chain combines TRBV28 with TRBJ2-5; TRBD1 aligns across 7 bases. Trimming cost V 6 bases and J 5 bases; bases outside gene matches: 12. Germline CDR1 and CDR2: MDHEN and SYDVKM. The length of the CDR3 is 15 residues. The CDR3 DNA reads as TGTGCCAGCAGCCTGGAGACAGGGCTATGGGAGACCCAGTACTTC. It codes for CASSLETGLWETQYF.

The rearrangement joins TRBV6-1 to TRBJ1-2; D unresolved. Germline V gene data show CDR1 as MNHNS and CDR2 as SASEGT. This CDR3 contains 12 residues. Between the trimmed V and J ends, which lost 4 bases and 5 bases, there was a span of 8 bases. The CDR3 protein is CASSGTGYGYTF. In nucleotides, the CDR3 is TGTGCCAGCAGTGGGACGGGATATGGCTACACCTTC.

In this sample, this clone turned up a few times. The chain carries TRBV19 and TRBJ2-7; the match to TRBD1 covers 12 bases. Per the germline V gene, CDR1 is LNHDA and CDR2 is SQIVND (reference sequence). V was pared by 8 bases and J by 7 bases, with 15 bases of the junction left unmatched. The CDR3 is made up of 16 amino acids. The CDR3 nucleotides read TGTGCCAGTTCCATTCTCCCGGGACAGGGGGCGCGGGAGCAGTACTTC. Protein: CASSILPGQGAREQYF. Full variable domain (outside the CDR3, taken from reference TRBV19 and TRBJ2-7): DGGITQSPKYLFRKEGQNVTLSCEQNLNHDAMYWYRQDPGQGLRLIYYSQIVNDFQKGDIAEGYSVSREKKESFPLTVTSAQKNPTAFYLCASSILPGQGAREQYFGPGTRLTVT.

Here the CDR3 reads CASSQFATGRTGELFF. In DNA, the CDR3 is TGTGCCAGCAGCCAATTTGCGACAGGGAGGACCGGGGAGCTGTTTTTT. This sequence joins TRBV16 and TRBJ2-2; weak D call: TRBD1 (7 bases). CDR1 and CDR2 (germline): KGHSY, FQNENV. This CDR3 region has 16 residues. Trimming stripped 1 base from V and 5 bases from J, with 14 bases between.

The chain has TRBV13 and TRBJ1-4; D is perhaps TRBD1 (6 bases). The V and J ends lost 2 bases and 7 bases respectively, with 20 bases between them. There are 17 residues in the CDR3. Germline CDR1 is PRHDT and CDR2 is FYEKMQ (reference sequence). The DNA of the CDR3 is TGTGCCAGCAGCTTACTAAGGGGGGGGACGGCCATTGAAAAACTGTTTTTT. It specifies CASSLLRGGTAIEKLFF.

The chain combines TRBV9 with TRBJ2-3; D perhaps matches TRBD1 (5 bases). This CDR3 contains 15 residues. The V gene's germline CDR1 is SGDLS and CDR2 YYNGEE. Trimming shortened V by 0 bases and J by 1 base, and 9 bases separated the two germline ends. The CDR3 sequence is CASSVDLGRTDTQYF. In nucleotides, the CDR3 is TGTGCCAGCAGCGTAGATCTGGGGCGCACAGATACGCAGTATTTT.

The chain is built from TRBV28 and TRBJ1-5; no clear D. V was shortened by 6 bases and J by 1 base, with 13 bases between the two germline ends. Germline loops: CDR1 MDHEN, CDR2 SYDVKM. This CDR3 region has 15 residues. CDR3 sequence (DNA): TGTGCCAGCAGGCCCTTCGACGGGAGCAATCAGCCCCAGCATTTT. As protein: CASRPFDGSNQPQHF. The full variable domain, rest sourced from reference TRBV28 and TRBJ1-5, is DVKVTQSSRYLVKRTGEKVFLECVQDMDHENMFWYRQDPGLGLRLIYFSYDVKMKEKGDIPEGYSVSREKKERFSLILESASTNQTSMYLCASRPFDGSNQPQHFGDGTRLSIL.

The V and J genes are TRBV7-2 and TRBJ1-2; the match to TRBD1 covers 7 bases. Per the germline V gene, CDR1 is SGHTA and CDR2 is FQGNSA. This CDR3 has 14 residues. J was trimmed by 5 bases and V by 3 bases; bases with no gene match: 6. CDR3 coding DNA: TGTGCCAGCAGCTTGGAGACAGGGCCTTATGGCTACACCTTC. Amino acids: CASSLETGPYGYTF.

This clone was counted a single time. The chain combines TRBV9 with TRBJ2-5; a possible D gene is TRBD1 (6 bases). The CDR3 consists of 14 residues. V lost 2 bases, J lost 5 bases, and 13 bases lay in between. From germline, CDR1 is SGDLS and CDR2 YYNGEE. The CDR3 coding sequence is TGTGCCAGCAGCGTCCAAGGGGGAAGGGAGACCCAGTACTTC. Residues: CASSVQGGRETQYF.

The V call is TRBV11-2, the J call TRBJ2-7; D gene unclear. The V gene's germline CDR1 is SGHAT and CDR2 FQNNGV. Between the trimmed V and J ends, which lost 5 bases and 8 bases, there was a span of 19 bases. There are 14 residues in the CDR3. The CDR3 loop reads CASSDRVMRFQQYF. CDR3 nucleotide sequence: TGTGCCAGCAGCGACCGCGTCATGAGGTTTCAGCAGTACTTC.

The chain joins TRBV28 to TRBJ2-1, with TRBD2 matching over 11 bases. CDR3 length equals 17 residues. J gave up 5 bases and V 2 bases, and 8 bases lay outside the gene matches. Germline V CDR1 and CDR2: MDHEN, SYDVKM. DNA for the CDR3: TGTGCCAGCAGTTTAAGTAGCGGGAGGGCCGCCCACAATGAGCAGTTCTTC. Translated: CASSLSSGRAAHNEQFF.

This chain uses TRBV5-5 with TRBJ2-3; D is perhaps TRBD2 (5 bases). The CDR3 loop spans 17 amino acids. V lost 3 bases to trimming and J lost 6 bases, with 23 bases between them. The V gene's germline CDR1 is SGHKS and CDR2 YYEKEE (reference sequence). CDR3 region: CASSSYEGARPGDTQYF. The CDR3 DNA reads as TGTGCCAGCAGCTCATACGAGGGCGCCCGGCCGGGCGATACGCAGTATTTT.

The chain combines TRBV28 with TRBJ2-7; a weak D match, TRBD2 (7 bases). The germline V gene has CDR1 MDHEN and CDR2 SYDVKM. The V and J ends lost 8 bases and 4 bases respectively, with 18 bases between them. This CDR3 region has 14 residues. The CDR3 protein is CASLKAGQPYEQYF. The CDR3, as DNA: TGTGCCAGCCTGAAAGCGGGACAACCTTACGAGCAGTACTTC. Supplemented by reference TRBV28 and TRBJ2-7, the full variable domain reads DVKVTQSSRYLVKRTGEKVFLECVQDMDHENMFWYRQDPGLGLRLIYFSYDVKMKEKGDIPEGYSVSREKKERFSLILESASTNQTSMYLCASLKAGQPYEQYFGPGTRLTVT.

The J gene is TRBJ1-4, the V gene TRBV5-8, with 8 bases aligning to TRBD1. V trimming: 0 bases; J trimming: 8 bases; junction bases outside the gene matches: 9. The CDR3 is 16 residues long. Germline V CDR1 and CDR2: SGHTS, YDEGEE. DNA of the CDR3: TGTGCCAGCAGCTTGGAAACTGGACAGGGTGGGGAAAAACTGTTTTTT. This translates into CASSLETGQGGEKLFF.

This clone was recorded a few times. This chain joins TRBV29-1 and TRBJ2-4; maybe TRBD2 (5 bases). Looked up from germline, CDR1 is SQVTM and CDR2 is ANQGSEA. V shed 7 bases and J shed 1 base, with 11 bases lying between them. The CDR3 runs 13 residues. The CDR3 here is CSALPGAKNIQYF. DNA for the CDR3: TGCAGCGCCCTGCCGGGGGCCAAAAACATTCAGTACTTC.

Here the CDR3 DNA reads TGCGCCAGCAGCCAACGAGTCAGAGGACAGCACACAGATACGCAGTATTTT. Translating gives CASSQRVRGQHTDTQYF. The chain combines TRBV4-3 with TRBJ2-3; D may be TRBD1 (6 bases). Germline V gene data show CDR1 as LGHNA and CDR2 as YSLEER. The CDR3 length is 17 residues. With 2 bases removed from V and 2 bases from J, the gap between germline ends came to 17 bases.

The chain uses TRBV7-3 and TRBJ2-3; possible D gene TRBD2, 5 bases. The germline V gene has CDR1 SGHTA and CDR2 FQGTGA. V dropped 3 bases and J dropped 6 bases, with 16 bases sitting between them. CDR3 length: 15 residues. CDR3 bases: TGTGCCAGCAGCTTTACTCGGGGTGGAGTGGATACGCAGTATTTT. Encoded protein: CASSFTRGGVDTQYF. Drawing the rest from reference TRBV7-3 and TRBJ2-3, the complete variable domain is GAGVSQTPSNKVTEKGKYVELRCDPISGHTALYWYRQSLGQGPEFLIYFQGTGAADDSGLPNDRFFAVRPEGSVSTLKIQRTERGDSAVYLCASSFTRGGVDTQYFGPGTRLTVL.

The V and J genes are TRBV30 and TRBJ1-1, with D unclear. V dropped 1 base and J dropped 1 base, with 7 bases sitting between them. The CDR3 covers 13 residues. Germline V gene sequence: CDR1 GTSNPN, CDR2 SVGIG (reference sequence). The CDR3 region has the DNA TGTGCCTGGAGTGGGGCAGCGAACACTGAAGCTTTCTTT. This sequence encodes CAWSGAANTEAFF.